This TCR beta chain was identified during a study of cytomegalovirus exposure and HLA in healthy donors. With 60 Vbeta and 13 Jbeta primers, the PCR was carried out. Sequencing used immunoSEQ multiplex PCR; TCRdb keeps in-frame clones, though not all of them. The table for this sample gives 56,000 or so clones. Trimming removed 0 bases at V and 7 bases at J, with 8 bases between. This CDR3 spans 13 amino acids. CDR1 is SGHRS and CDR2 is YFSETQ in the germline V gene. The source material was PBMCs. This TCR was recovered from a female donor in good health and CMV-seronegative. This chain uses TRBV5-1 with TRBJ1-5, with D maybe TRBD1 (5 bases). The CDR3 DNA reads as TGCGCCAGCAGCTTGGTTGGGGGGCAGCCCCAGCATTTT. It specifies CASSLVGGQPQHF.